The text below deals with one TCR beta chain. Its antigen is not identified. This sample was taken from a study of blood T cells in healthy people across ages. Study-wide points: Calculation of diversity from one million T cells yielded estimates considered to be underestimates.

CDR3 length equals 14 residues. V shed 2 bases and J shed 7 bases, with 14 bases lying between them. Germline values: CDR1 LGHDT, CDR2 YNNKEL (reference sequence). Donors were systemically healthy Caucasian individuals from Russia aged 6 to 90 years. Each sample used at least 6.5 million PBMCs. A second PCR, run for about 6 to 11 cycles, used a sample-barcoded 5' primer plus a J-beta primer mix. TCRdb independently ran MiXCR on the 5' RACE reads; one entry per CDR3 protein. The data contain some 1.4 million distinct CDR3 sequences, about 43% of them singletons. J is TRBJ1-1 and V is TRBV3-1, with D possibly matching TRBD1 (5 bases). Sequences were obtained from blood. This TCR came from a woman aged 18-29 years in good health. This chain's CDR3 is CASSQQGFPLEAFF. The CDR3 coding sequence is TGTGCCAGCAGCCAACAGGGATTCCCCCTTGAAGCTTTCTTT. Full variable domain (remainder filled in from reference TRBV3-1 and TRBJ1-1): DTAVSQTPKYLVTQMGNDKSIKCEQNLGHDTMYWYKQDSKKFLKIMFSYNNKELIINETVPNRFSPKSPDKAHLNLHINSLELGDSAVYFCASSQQGFPLEAFFGQGTRLTVV.